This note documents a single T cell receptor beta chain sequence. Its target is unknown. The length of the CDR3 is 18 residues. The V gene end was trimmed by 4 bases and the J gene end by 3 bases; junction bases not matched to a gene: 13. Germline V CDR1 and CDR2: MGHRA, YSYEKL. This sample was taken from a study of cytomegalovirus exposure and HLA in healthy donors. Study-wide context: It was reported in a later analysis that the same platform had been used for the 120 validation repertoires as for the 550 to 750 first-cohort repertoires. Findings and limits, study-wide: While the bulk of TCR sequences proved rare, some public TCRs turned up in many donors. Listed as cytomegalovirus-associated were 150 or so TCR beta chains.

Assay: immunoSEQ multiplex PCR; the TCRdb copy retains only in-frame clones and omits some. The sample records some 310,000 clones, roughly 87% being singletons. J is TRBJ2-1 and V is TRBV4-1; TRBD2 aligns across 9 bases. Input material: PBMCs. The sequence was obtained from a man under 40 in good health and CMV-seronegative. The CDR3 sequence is CASSLLLRGGGVYNEQFF. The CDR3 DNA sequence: TGCGCCAGCAGCCTGCTCCTCAGGGGCGGGGGGGTCTACAATGAGCAGTTCTTC.